These T cell receptor beta chains were read from a single sample in a study of Ad26.COV2.S vaccination and SARS-CoV-2 variants. The data were produced by immunoSEQ multiplex PCR, yet TCRdb's version contains in-frame clones alone and is incomplete. The sample lists about 420,000 clones, roughly 90% occurring once. The sample here was peripheral blood, taken in a trial of Ad26.COV2.S vaccine versus placebo. Every receptor here comes from a person aged 18-65 years who received the Ad26.COV2.S COVID-19 vaccine or a placebo. Both conserved end residues are part of each CDR3. A D gene is named only where the DNA matches it firmly. For some rows the clone size is stated as once, few or many, or as a class when expanded; others skip it.

j_gene,v_gene,len,d_gene,abundance,CDR3nt,CDR3aa
TRBJ2-1,TRBV28,12,.,once,TGTGCCAGCAGTTTATCCTACAATGAGCAGTTCTTC,CASSLSYNEQFF
TRBJ2-7,TRBV7-3,13,.,.,TGTGCCAGCAGCCCGCCCAACTCCTACGAGCAGTACTTC,CASSPPNSYEQYF
TRBJ2-1,TRBV19,17,.,.,TGTGCCAGTAGTATTGGGCAGGGTCATTACAAAAGGGATGAGCAGTTCTTC,CASSIGQGHYKRDEQFF
TRBJ1-1,TRBV27,15,.,many,TGTGCCAGCAGTTTAGGGGGGGTAGTAGAAACTGAAGCTTTCTTT,CASSLGGVVETEAFF
TRBJ1-4,TRBV6-4,14,.,.,TGTGCCAGCAGTGAAGGGGTTGGCGGTGAAAAACTGTTTTTT,CASSEGVGGEKLFF
TRBJ1-5,TRBV28,15,.,.,TGTGCCAGCAGTTTAGGGCAGATAGGAAATCAGCCCCAGCATTTT,CASSLGQIGNQPQHF
TRBJ2-7,TRBV28,15,.,.,TGTGCCAGCAGTTTATTATCCGGGGCTCCCTACGAGCAGTACTTC,CASSLLSGAPYEQYF
TRBJ2-4,TRBV27,16,.,once,TGTGCCAGCAGTTTATCCGGGTCTGGAGCCAAAAACATTCAGTACTTC,CASSLSGSGAKNIQYF
TRBJ1-6,TRBV10-3,14,TRBD1,.,TGTGCCATCAGCGACCGGGACAGAAATTCACCCCTCCACTTT,CAISDRDRNSPLHF
TRBJ2-3,TRBV5-4,17,TRBD2,.,TGTGCCAGCAGCCCACCTGGCGGGACTAGCGGGGGGGATACGCAGTATTTT,CASSPPGGTSGGDTQYF
TRBJ1-2,TRBV10-3,11,.,.,TGTGCCATCAGGGATTACTATGGCTACACCTTC,CAIRDYYGYTF
TRBJ2-2,TRBV9,15,.,.,TGTGCCAGCAGCGCAGGGGATGGCTACACCGGGGAGCTGTTTTTT,CASSAGDGYTGELFF